This T cell receptor (beta chain) was found in a study of cytomegalovirus exposure and HLA in healthy donors. On the study more broadly: The Caucasian-associated ancestry cluster held roughly 80% of under 450 genotyped donors.

In this sample, this clone turned up a few times. What it recognizes is unknown. The same CDR3 arises from other DNA sequences in this sample as well. CDR1 and CDR2 from the germline V gene are MGHRA and YSYEKL. V lost 0 bases, J lost 3 bases, and 12 bases lay in between. The CDR3 runs 17 residues. The primer mix had 60 Vbeta and 13 Jbeta primers. TCRdb's copy holds only in-frame clones and misses some; the assay was immunoSEQ multiplex PCR. The profile covers 100,000 to 150,000 clones, with around three quarters appearing a single time and approximately 5% taken by the ten largest. Study results and limitations: More clonal expansion characterized HLA-associated TCR beta chains than equally common others in a later analysis. TCR beta V- and J-gene trimming was later associated with a missense DCLRE1C variant. Serostatus for CMV was the only available immune exposure information.

V is TRBV4-1 and J is TRBJ1-6; no clear D gene. Sequencing input: PBMCs. This receptor was identified in a man aged 30 to 39 in good health and CMV-seronegative. CDR3 in DNA: TGCGCCAGCAGCCAAGACAGGCCAGTACGCTATAATTCACCCCTCCACTTT. This gives the protein CASSQDRPVRYNSPLHF.